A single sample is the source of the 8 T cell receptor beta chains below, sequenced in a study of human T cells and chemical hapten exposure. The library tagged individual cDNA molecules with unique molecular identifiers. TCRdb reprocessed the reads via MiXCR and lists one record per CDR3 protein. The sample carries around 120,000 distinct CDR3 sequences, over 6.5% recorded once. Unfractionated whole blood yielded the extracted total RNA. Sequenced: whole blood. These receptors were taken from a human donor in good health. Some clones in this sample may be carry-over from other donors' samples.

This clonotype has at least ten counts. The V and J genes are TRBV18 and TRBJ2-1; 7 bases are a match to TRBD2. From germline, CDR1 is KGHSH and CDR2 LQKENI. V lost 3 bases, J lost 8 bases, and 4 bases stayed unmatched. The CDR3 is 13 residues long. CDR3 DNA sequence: TGTGCCAGCTCACCTGGACTAGTCGATGAGCAGTTCTTC. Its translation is CASSPGLVDEQFF.

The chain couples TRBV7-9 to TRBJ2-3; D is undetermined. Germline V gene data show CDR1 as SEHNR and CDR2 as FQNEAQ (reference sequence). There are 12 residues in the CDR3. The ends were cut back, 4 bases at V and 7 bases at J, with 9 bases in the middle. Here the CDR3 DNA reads TGTGCCAGCAGCTCTCCGATCAATACGCAGTATTTT. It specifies CASSSPINTQYF.

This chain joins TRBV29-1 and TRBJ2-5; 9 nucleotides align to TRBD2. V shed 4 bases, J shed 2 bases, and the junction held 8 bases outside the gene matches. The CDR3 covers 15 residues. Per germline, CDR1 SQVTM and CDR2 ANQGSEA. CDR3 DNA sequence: TGCAGCGTTGTTTACGGACTAGCGTTTCAAGAGACCCAGTACTTC. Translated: CSVVYGLAFQETQYF.

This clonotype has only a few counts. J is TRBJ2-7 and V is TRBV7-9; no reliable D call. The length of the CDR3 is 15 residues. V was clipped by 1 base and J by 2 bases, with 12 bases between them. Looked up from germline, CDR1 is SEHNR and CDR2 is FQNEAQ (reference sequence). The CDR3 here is CASSLVAVKTYEQYF. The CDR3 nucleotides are TGTGCCAGCAGCTTAGTGGCCGTTAAAACCTACGAGCAGTACTTC.

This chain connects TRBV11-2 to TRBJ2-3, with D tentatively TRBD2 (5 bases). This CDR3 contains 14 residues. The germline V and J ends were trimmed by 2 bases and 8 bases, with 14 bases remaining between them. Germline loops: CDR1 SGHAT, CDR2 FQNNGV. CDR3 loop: CASSLTTARGTQYF. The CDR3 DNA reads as TGTGCCAGCAGCTTAACGACCGCTCGGGGTACGCAGTATTTT.

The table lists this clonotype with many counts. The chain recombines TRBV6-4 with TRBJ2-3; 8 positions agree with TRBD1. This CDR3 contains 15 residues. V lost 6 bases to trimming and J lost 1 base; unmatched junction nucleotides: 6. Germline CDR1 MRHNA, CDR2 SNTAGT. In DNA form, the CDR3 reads TGTGCCAGCAGCCGGACAGGGTTGGGCACAGATACGCAGTATTTT. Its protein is CASSRTGLGTDTQYF.

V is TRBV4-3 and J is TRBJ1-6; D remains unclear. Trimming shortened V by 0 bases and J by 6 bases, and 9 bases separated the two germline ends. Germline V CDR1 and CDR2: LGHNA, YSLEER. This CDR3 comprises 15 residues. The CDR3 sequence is CASSQDQGSNSPLHF. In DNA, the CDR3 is TGCGCCAGCAGCCAAGATCAAGGATCTAATTCACCCCTCCACTTT.

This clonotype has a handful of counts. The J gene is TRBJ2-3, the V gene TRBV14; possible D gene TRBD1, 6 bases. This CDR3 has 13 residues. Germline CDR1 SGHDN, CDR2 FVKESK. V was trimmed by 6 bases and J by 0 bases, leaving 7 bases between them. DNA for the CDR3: TGTGCCAGCAGGGGACAAAGCACAGATACGCAGTATTTT. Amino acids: CASRGQSTDTQYF. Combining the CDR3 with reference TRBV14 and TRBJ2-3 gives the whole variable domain EAGVTQFPSHSVIEKGQTVTLRCDPISGHDNLYWYRRVMGKEIKFLLHFVKESKQDESGMPNNRFLAERTGGTYSTLKVQPAELEDSGVYFCASRGQSTDTQYFGPGTRLTVL.